This entry concerns a single T cell receptor (beta chain). The antigen remains unidentified. With 5 bases removed from V and 3 bases from J, the gap between germline ends came to 16 bases. This CDR3 comprises 15 residues. Germline assignment: CDR1 SEHNR and CDR2 FQNEAQ (reference sequence). This record comes from a study of CD8+ T cells in alopecia areata. The sample's treatment: oral pan-JAK inhibitor, 5-10 mg twice daily. Peripheral blood and lesional scalp punch biopsies were taken from alopecia areata patients. RNA was extracted and reverse transcribed into cDNA as the sequencing template. Produced via immunoSEQ multiplex PCR; TCRdb's table is partial and in-frame only. The table records about 190,000 clones, roughly three fifths of them present only once. General study results and limits: Lesional tissue from the scalp (especially in alopecia totalis/universalis) showed higher clonality than normal scalp.

Here the sequenced sample was CD4+ T cells sorted from blood, taken at week 4, from a patient treated with tofacitinib. The receptor comes from a human donor with alopecia areata. The rearrangement links TRBV7-9 to TRBJ2-5, with D possibly being TRBD1 or TRBD2 (6 bases each). CDR3 DNA sequence: TGTGCCAGCAGCCCAAGAGGGGGGCGTGAAGAGACCCAGTACTTC. Its translation: CASSPRGGREETQYF.